Presented here are 10 T cell receptor beta chains from one specimen sequenced in a study of OX40 agonist ivuxolimab in advanced cancers. TCRdb's table, derived via immunoSEQ multiplex PCR, lists solely in-frame clones and lacks some. The sample consists of 70,000 to 80,000 clones, 90% to 95% of them appearing once. The sequences come from CD4+ or CD8+ T cells sorted from blood, collected in a trial of the OX40 agonist ivuxolimab. These receptors were obtained from an adult with an advanced solid tumor such as melanoma, head and neck, liver or kidney cancer.

V gene TRBV19 combines with J gene TRBJ2-1; 8 positions match TRBD2. CDR1 LNHDA and CDR2 SQIVND come from the germline V gene (reference sequence). This CDR3 comprises 15 residues. V lost 4 bases to trimming and J lost 8 bases; unmatched junction nucleotides: 10. CDR3 sequence reads: CASSKNAGGPHEQFF. CDR3 in DNA: TGTGCCAGTAGTAAGAACGCGGGAGGCCCCCATGAGCAGTTCTTC.

The chain is built from TRBV4-1 and TRBJ1-1, with D unresolved. V was trimmed by 1 base and J by 0 bases, leaving 12 bases between them. CDR1 and CDR2 (germline): MGHRA, YSYEKL. The CDR3 is 16 residues long. CDR3 loop: CASSQARTAMNTEAFF. CDR3 DNA sequence: TGCGCCAGCAGCCAAGCCCGGACGGCCATGAACACTGAAGCTTTCTTT.

A single count supports this clone. The chain uses TRBV7-2 and TRBJ2-1; 11 bases align to TRBD2. The CDR3 loop spans 15 amino acids. Per the germline V gene, CDR1 is SGHTA and CDR2 is FQGNSA. With 7 bases clipped from V and 5 bases from J, the junction kept 7 bases outside the gene matches. CDR3 bases: TGTGCCAGCATCGGACTAGCGGGTCCCCACAATGAGCAGTTCTTC. Encoded protein: CASIGLAGPHNEQFF.

The chain is built from TRBV10-2 and TRBJ1-1; TRBD1 aligns across 9 bases. Looked up from germline, CDR1 is WSHSY and CDR2 is SAAADI. The CDR3 loop spans 14 amino acids. V was pared by 3 bases and J by 5 bases, with 4 bases of the junction left unmatched. The chain's CDR3 is CASSDGQGPTEAFF. The CDR3 bases are TGCGCCAGCAGTGATGGACAGGGGCCGACTGAAGCTTTCTTT.

The genes are TRBV19 and TRBJ2-5; 11 positions match TRBD2. V shed 5 bases, J shed 0 bases, and the junction held 2 bases outside the gene matches. Germline V gene data show CDR1 as LNHDA and CDR2 as SQIVND (reference sequence). The CDR3 runs 15 residues. Here the CDR3 DNA reads TGTGCCAGTAGTTCACTAGCGGGGGACCAAGAGACCCAGTACTTC. This encodes CASSSLAGDQETQYF.

Points on this clone: The missing conserved phenylalanine or tryptophan at the end of this CDR3 makes a read error likely. The chain links TRBV5-4 to TRBJ2-7; 7 bases match TRBD2. The CDR3 has 12 residues. Germline V lookup: CDR1 SGHNT, CDR2 YYREEE (reference sequence). Trimming took 2 bases from V and 6 from J; bases not matched to a gene: 2. The CDR3 reads CASSFGGGEQYL. CDR3 sequence (DNA): TGTGCCAGCAGCTTTGGCGGGGGCGAGCAGTACCTC.

The chain uses TRBV6-5 and TRBJ2-5, with a possible D match to TRBD1 (5 bases). V was shortened by 5 bases and J by 2 bases, with 15 bases between the two germline ends. Looked up from germline, CDR1 is MNHEY and CDR2 is SVGAGI. The CDR3 has 15 amino acids. The CDR3 region is CASSALDTPQETQYF. Here the CDR3 DNA reads TGTGCCAGCAGTGCACTGGACACACCACAAGAGACCCAGTACTTC.

The chain combines TRBV15 with TRBJ2-5; TRBD2 aligns across 8 bases. The CDR3 has 17 residues. Per the germline V gene, CDR1 is LNHNV and CDR2 is YYDKDF (reference sequence). Trimming cost V 0 bases and J 5 bases; bases outside gene matches: 11. CDR3 sequence: CATSREWRGDAEETQYF. CDR3 sequence (DNA): TGTGCCACCAGCAGAGAGTGGCGGGGGGATGCTGAGGAGACCCAGTACTTC.

The chain is built from TRBV4-3 and TRBJ2-1; 7 bases are shared with TRBD2. The length of the CDR3 is 14 residues. Germline CDR1 LGHNA, CDR2 YSLEER. J lost 3 bases, V lost 4 bases, and 3 bases had no gene match. CDR3: CASSLGLVYNEQFF. As DNA, the CDR3 is TGCGCCAGCAGCCTAGGACTAGTCTACAATGAGCAGTTCTTC.

The chain employs TRBV27 and TRBJ1-6; tentative D call: TRBD1 (6 bases). The CDR3 length is 14 residues. V dropped 6 bases and J dropped 7 bases, with 13 bases sitting between them. Germline CDR1 is MNHEY and CDR2 is SMNVEV (reference sequence). CDR3 sequence reads: CASRLGGSNSPLHF. CDR3 sequence (DNA): TGTGCCAGCAGACTAGGGGGGAGCAATTCACCCCTCCACTTT.